This TCR beta chain is from a study of blood T cell repertoires in COVID-19. In the source study's methods: Reference gene primer amplification gave nucleated cell count estimates. Assay: immunoSEQ multiplex PCR; the TCRdb copy retains only in-frame clones and omits some. That table is the source of V, J and clone size, and D and trimming were worked out from the DNA. Counted here are 150,000 to 200,000 clones, around 85% occurring once; the ten biggest clones make up around an eighth. The junction had 13 bases not matched to a gene; V was cut back by 2 bases and J by 4 bases. The CDR3 runs 17 residues.

This receptor was obtained from a man aged 50 to 59 who had recovered from COVID-19. This rearrangement joins TRBV23-1 to TRBJ2-7, with 8 bases fitting TRBD1. TRBV23-1 is an ORF, with its function uncertain. Sequenced input: peripheral blood. The CDR3 spells CASSQVSLGQEFYEQYF. The CDR3 DNA is TGCGCCAGCAGTCAAGTCTCCTTGGGACAGGAATTTTACGAGCAGTACTTC.